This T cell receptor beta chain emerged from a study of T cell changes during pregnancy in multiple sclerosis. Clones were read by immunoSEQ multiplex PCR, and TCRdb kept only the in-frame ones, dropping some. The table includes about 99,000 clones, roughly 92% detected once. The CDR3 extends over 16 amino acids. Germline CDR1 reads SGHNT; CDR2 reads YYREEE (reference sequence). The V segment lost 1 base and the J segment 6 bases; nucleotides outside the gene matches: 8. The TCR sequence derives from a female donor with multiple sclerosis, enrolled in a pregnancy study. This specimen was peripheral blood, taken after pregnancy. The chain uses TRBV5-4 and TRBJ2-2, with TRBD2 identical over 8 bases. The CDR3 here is CASSLPGTSRAGELFF. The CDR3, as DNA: TGTGCCAGCAGCTTGCCAGGGACTAGTAGGGCCGGGGAGCTGTTTTTT.